A selection of T cell receptor beta chains follows, all from one sample in a study of T cell repertoires in cytomegalovirus infection. MiXCR, run by TCRdb on the reads, gives a single entry per CDR3 protein. The sample holds about 310,000 distinct CDR3 sequences, about 17% seen once. Specimen: PBMCs. Receptors originate from a human donor in good health (CMV status not recorded). Some clones in this sample may be carry-over from other donors' samples. The CDR3 runs from the conserved cysteine through the conserved F or W. Fields, in order: V gene, J gene, CDR3 protein.

v_call: TRBV20-1; j_call: TRBJ1-2; cdr3_aa: CSAIQGASGYTF
v_call: TRBV5-1; j_call: TRBJ1-6; cdr3_aa: CASSFVGTGTNSPLHF
v_call: TRBV6-5; j_call: TRBJ2-5; cdr3_aa: CASSYPGRTGGETQYF
v_call: TRBV12-3/TRBV12-4; j_call: TRBJ2-4; cdr3_aa: CASSFYAGSMDIQYF
v_call: TRBV2; j_call: TRBJ1-5; cdr3_aa: CASSSENPSNQPQHF
v_call: TRBV7-2; j_call: TRBJ2-3; cdr3_aa: CASSLAGGLLADTQYF
v_call: TRBV3-1; j_call: TRBJ2-1; cdr3_aa: CASSQGNQQFF
v_call: TRBV12-3/TRBV12-4; j_call: TRBJ1-1; cdr3_aa: CASRLRAVPELTEAFF
v_call: TRBV20-1; j_call: TRBJ1-5; cdr3_aa: CSARGGGAYQPQHF
v_call: TRBV7-8; j_call: TRBJ1-2; cdr3_aa: CASTLQGAGAYGYTF
v_call: TRBV11-2; j_call: TRBJ2-5; cdr3_aa: CASSLFGAQETQYF
v_call: TRBV4-2; j_call: TRBJ1-1; cdr3_aa: CASSQDWVAGAGGPEAFF